This T cell receptor (beta chain) was captured in a study of blood T cell repertoires in COVID-19. Study context: The study drew acute and convalescent COVID-19 samples from the United States, Italy and Spain. T cells, B-cell-depleted T cells, or PBMCs provided the cDNA or gDNA that served as material.

Per germline, CDR1 ENHRY and CDR2 SYGVKD. Trimming removed 0 bases at V and 4 bases at J, with 12 bases between. CDR3 size: 15 residues. Original handling: Nucleated cell counts were estimated from reference gene primer amplification. Method: immunoSEQ multiplex PCR; TCRdb's copy keeps in-frame clones and lacks some. V, J and clone size derive from that table, while D and trimming were established from the DNA sequence. The sample holds about 400,000 clones, 87% seen once. The clonotype was recovered from a woman between 45 and 60 years old who had recovered from COVID-19. Sequenced material: PBMCs or T cells enriched from blood (not recorded which). The rearrangement uses TRBV10-3 and TRBJ2-5; D call uncertain. The CDR3, as DNA: TGTGCCATCAGTGAGTCGAGGTCCAGTAGAGAGACCCAGTACTTC. Protein product: CAISESRSSRETQYF.